This passage covers 32 T cell receptor beta chains from one sample sequenced in a study of blood T cell repertoires in COVID-19. Repertoires were generated with immunoSEQ multiplex PCR, while TCRdb's copy carries only in-frame clones and drops some. The sample includes some 100,000 clones, roughly 80% seen only once; the top ten take roughly 18%. Sequencing was done on a sample of peripheral blood. These receptors all stem from a woman aged 60-75 years with acute or convalescent COVID-19.

The V call is TRBV5-4, the J call TRBJ2-5; 8 bases map to TRBD1. Per germline, CDR1 SGHNT and CDR2 YYREEE (reference sequence). V was pared by 6 bases and J by 2 bases, with 3 bases of the junction left unmatched. CDR3 length: 13 residues. CDR3 sequence: CASTDRVQETQYF. The CDR3 coding sequence is TGTGCCAGCACGGACAGGGTTCAAGAGACCCAGTACTTC.

V gene TRBV27 combines with J gene TRBJ1-5; D gene ambiguous. Germline V gives CDR1 MNHEY, CDR2 SMNVEV (reference sequence). The V end was cut by 3 bases, the J end by 4 bases, with 22 bases between. This CDR3 is 18 amino acids long. CDR3 sequence reads: CASSFATPTPRVNQPQHF. CDR3 coding DNA: TGTGCCAGCAGTTTTGCGACTCCTACCCCCCGTGTTAATCAGCCCCAGCATTTT.

The rearrangement links TRBV7-2 to TRBJ2-1; tentatively, D is TRBD2 (6 bases). The length of the CDR3 is 13 residues. The V end was cut by 2 bases, the J end by 5 bases, with 7 bases between. The germline V gene has CDR1 SGHTA and CDR2 FQGNSA. CDR3 protein: CASSLSGDNEQFF. The CDR3, as DNA: TGTGCCAGCAGCTTATCGGGGGACAATGAGCAGTTCTTC.

V is TRBV30 and J is TRBJ1-3; D is possibly TRBD1 (6 bases). Germline V gene data show CDR1 as GTSNPN and CDR2 as SVGIG (reference sequence). Between the trimmed V and J ends, which lost 1 base and 3 bases, there was a span of 13 bases. The CDR3 extends over 15 amino acids. CDR3 loop: CAWSALGGGGNTIYF. The CDR3 nucleotides are TGTGCCTGGAGTGCCTTAGGGGGTGGTGGAAACACCATATATTTT.

The chain joins TRBV16 to TRBJ2-2; D is perhaps TRBD2 (6 bases). V shed 1 base and J shed 5 bases, with 32 bases lying between them. CDR3 size: 22 residues. CDR1 and CDR2 from the germline V gene are KGHSY and FQNENV. CDR3 loop: CASSQFSLKFALTSRSTGELFF. The CDR3 nucleotides read TGTGCCAGCAGCCAATTTTCCCTGAAGTTCGCTCTAACTAGCCGGTCAACCGGGGAGCTGTTTTTT.

The chain is built from TRBV5-1 and TRBJ1-5, with D unresolved. V was pared by 1 base and J by 7 bases, with 15 bases between. The CDR3 runs to 15 residues. Germline values: CDR1 SGHRS, CDR2 YFSETQ. In DNA, the CDR3 is TGCGCCAGCAGCTTGAACCCCGAGCTGAACCAGCCCCAGCATTTT. Its translation: CASSLNPELNQPQHF.

The chain links TRBV4-3 to TRBJ1-1; no clear D gene. V lost 3 bases and J lost 5, with 10 bases in between. The CDR3 spans 13 residues. Germline lookup yields CDR1 LGHNA and CDR2 YSLEER. CDR3 sequence: CASSQGGRTEAFF. The CDR3 DNA sequence: TGCGCCAGCAGCCAGGGCGGGCGTACTGAAGCTTTCTTT.

The chain employs TRBV28 and TRBJ1-1; D is possibly TRBD1 (5 bases). CDR3 length: 15 residues. Trimming removed 8 bases from V and 7 bases from J, with 23 bases in between. Germline V gives CDR1 MDHEN, CDR2 SYDVKM. CDR3 nucleotide sequence: TGTGCCAGCGCCTTACCCACAGGAACCCGGCGTGAAGCTTTCTTT. This sequence encodes CASALPTGTRREAFF. Using reference TRBV28 and TRBJ1-1 for the parts outside the CDR3, the full variable domain is DVKVTQSSRYLVKRTGEKVFLECVQDMDHENMFWYRQDPGLGLRLIYFSYDVKMKEKGDIPEGYSVSREKKERFSLILESASTNQTSMYLCASALPTGTRREAFFGQGTRLTVV.

This clone has a single count. V is TRBV19 and J is TRBJ2-3, with a possible D match to TRBD1 (5 bases). The V end lost 4 bases, the J end lost 6 bases, and 11 bases lay between the germline ends. In germline, CDR1 is LNHDA, CDR2 SQIVND (reference sequence). CDR3 length: 13 residues. CDR3 amino acids: CASSTTYRDTQYF. DNA of the CDR3: TGTGCCAGTAGTACCACCTACAGGGATACGCAGTATTTT.

J is TRBJ1-2 and V is TRBV5-1; D is ambiguous. CDR1 is SGHRS, CDR2 YFSETQ, per germline. The CDR3 contains 13 residues. V lost 7 bases to trimming and J lost 6 bases, with 16 bases between them. CDR3 amino acids: CASSPTGLHGYTF. The CDR3 region has the DNA TGCGCCAGCTCGCCGACTGGGTTACATGGCTACACCTTC.

The V gene is TRBV30, the J gene TRBJ1-2; D possibly corresponds to TRBD1 (6 bases). This CDR3 has 12 residues. Germline-derived CDR1 and CDR2 are GTSNPN and SVGIG (reference sequence). Trimming took 7 bases from V and 3 from J, leaving 12 bases between them. CDR3 protein: CALRGGDYGYTF. As DNA, the CDR3 is TGTGCCTTAAGGGGGGGCGACTATGGCTACACCTTC.

The CDR3 bases are TGCAGCGTTGAGGGAGGGACAGGGGGGTATGATACGCAGTATTTT. Encoded protein: CSVEGGTGGYDTQYF. The chain recombines TRBV29-1 with TRBJ2-3, with 11 bases aligning to TRBD1. Germline lookup yields CDR1 SQVTM and CDR2 ANQGSEA. This CDR3 is 15 amino acids long. V gave up 3 bases and J gave up 6 bases; unmatched junction bases: 8.

The gene calls are TRBV4-1 and TRBJ2-3, with 8 nucleotides matching TRBD2. This CDR3 comprises 18 residues. The trim removed 4 bases at V and 4 bases at J, leaving 16 bases unmatched. Germline loops: CDR1 MGHRA, CDR2 YSYEKL. This CDR3 reads CASSLHTYPGGASDTQYF. CDR3 bases: TGCGCCAGCAGCCTCCACACTTACCCCGGGGGGGCATCAGATACGCAGTATTTT.

V usage is TRBV27 and J usage is TRBJ2-5; TRBD2 aligns across 7 bases. Germline loops: CDR1 MNHEY, CDR2 SMNVEV (reference sequence). The CDR3 spans 14 residues. The V segment lost 6 bases and the J segment 2 bases; nucleotides outside the gene matches: 6. The CDR3 DNA follows: TGTGCCAGCAGGCAACTAGCGCAGCAAGAGACCCAGTACTTC. Its protein product is CASRQLAQQETQYF.

V gene TRBV7-2 combines with J gene TRBJ2-7; D gene ambiguous. V lost 2 bases to trimming and J lost 2 bases, with 10 bases between them. This CDR3 has 14 amino acids. Germline assignment: CDR1 SGHTA and CDR2 FQGNSA. This chain's CDR3 is CASSLKAGPYEQYF. DNA for the CDR3: TGTGCCAGCAGCTTAAAGGCAGGCCCCTACGAGCAGTACTTC.

The rearrangement joins TRBV30 to TRBJ1-1, with D uncertain. CDR1 and CDR2 from the germline V gene are GTSNPN and SVGIG (reference sequence). The CDR3 length is 12 residues. V was shortened by 3 bases and J by 4 bases, with 9 bases between the two germline ends. CDR3 loop: CAWSQEGTEAFF. In nucleotides, the CDR3 is TGTGCCTGGAGCCAGGAGGGCACTGAAGCTTTCTTT.

The V and J genes are TRBV3-1 (or the pseudogene TRBV3-2) and TRBJ2-7; D ambiguous. Germline lookup yields CDR1 LGHDT and CDR2 YNNKEL (reference sequence). V was cut by 4 bases and J by 4 bases, with 8 bases left in between. CDR3 length: 12 residues. The CDR3 DNA reads TGTGCCAGCAGCCGTTACAGTTACGAGCAGTACTTC. Its translation: CASSRYSYEQYF.

The V gene is TRBV14, the J gene TRBJ2-7; no clear D. V lost 0 bases to trimming and J lost 2 bases, with 11 bases between them. The CDR3 spans 15 residues. Germline V gives CDR1 SGHDN, CDR2 FVKESK. CDR3 sequence (DNA): TGTGCCAGCAGCCAAGATTTAAACTCCGCCTACGAGCAGTACTTC. It codes for CASSQDLNSAYEQYF.

This chain joins TRBV7-2 and TRBJ2-1, with 8 bases that match TRBD2. CDR1 is SGHTA and CDR2 is FQGNSA in the germline V gene. V trimming: 3 bases; J trimming: 4 bases; junction bases outside the gene matches: 2. The CDR3 extends over 14 amino acids. Here the CDR3 reads CASSFTSGYNEQFF. The CDR3 region has the DNA TGTGCCAGCAGCTTCACTAGCGGATACAATGAGCAGTTCTTC.

The gene calls are TRBV9 and TRBJ2-1; no clear D. Germline V lookup: CDR1 SGDLS, CDR2 YYNGEE. Trimming shortened V by 2 bases and J by 6 bases, and 24 bases separated the two germline ends. The CDR3 extends over 18 amino acids. The CDR3 DNA reads as TGTGCCAGCAGCGTCGGGTCCCACCCCTCGTCCGCCATCAATGAGCAGTTCTTC. Its protein is CASSVGSHPSSAINEQFF.

This clone was counted a few times. V and J are TRBV7-2 and TRBJ2-1, with D possibly being TRBD2 (5 bases). The CDR3 loop spans 13 amino acids. Germline-derived CDR1 and CDR2 are SGHTA and FQGNSA. V was cut by 6 bases and J by 8 bases, with 14 bases left in between. The CDR3 sequence: CASRQLGTHEQFF. CDR3 DNA sequence: TGTGCCAGCAGACAACTAGGTACCCATGAGCAGTTCTTC.

The chain uses TRBV2 and TRBJ2-7; D is possibly TRBD2 (7 bases). From germline, CDR1 is SNHLY and CDR2 FYNNEI. V shed 4 bases and J shed 4 bases, with 17 bases lying between them. CDR3 length: 15 residues. In DNA form, the CDR3 reads TGTGCCAGCAGTGCGTCGGGCGGGGGCGGTTACGAGCAGTACTTC. Translating gives CASSASGGGGYEQYF.

This clone was observed a few times. The rearrangement links TRBV5-1 to TRBJ1-2; 10 bases fit TRBD1. After removal of 0 bases from V and 4 bases from J, the junction contained 0 bases not matched to a gene. Per the germline V gene, CDR1 is SGHRS and CDR2 is YFSETQ. This CDR3 is built from 14 residues. For the CDR3, the DNA is TGCGCCAGCAGCTTGGGACAGGGGGCCTATGGCTACACCTTC. Protein product: CASSLGQGAYGYTF.

The chain employs TRBV10-2 and TRBJ1-1; 8 nucleotides align to TRBD1. CDR3 length equals 11 residues. CDR1 is WSHSY and CDR2 is SAAADI in the germline V gene. V was pared by 8 bases and J by 6 bases, with 2 bases of the junction left unmatched. The DNA for the CDR3 is TGCGCCAGCGGACAGGGTCCTGAAGCTTTCTTT. It codes for CASGQGPEAFF.

This clone was counted a few times. V usage is TRBV7-6 and J usage is TRBJ2-1; 7 bases line up with TRBD2. The trim removed 1 base at V and 7 bases at J, leaving 7 bases unmatched. The CDR3 is 15 residues long. Germline V gene data show CDR1 as SGHVS and CDR2 as FNYEAQ. The CDR3 DNA follows: TGTGCCAGCAGCTTAGGAAGTGGCGGGGGTAATGAGCAGTTCTTC. It specifies CASSLGSGGGNEQFF.

V and J are TRBV5-1 and TRBJ1-4; the match to TRBD1 covers 11 bases. Germline CDR1 and CDR2: SGHRS and YFSETQ. Germline trimming cut 1 base from V and 8 bases from J; bases unmatched to any gene: 4. The CDR3 sequence is 15 residues long. The CDR3 loop reads CASSLWGQGEEKLFF. CDR3 DNA sequence: TGCGCCAGCAGCTTGTGGGGACAGGGGGAAGAAAAACTGTTTTTT.

The V and J genes are TRBV19 and TRBJ2-4; 10 bases line up with TRBD2. Germline V lookup: CDR1 LNHDA, CDR2 SQIVND (reference sequence). This CDR3 region has 17 residues. Trimming removed 5 bases from V and 0 bases from J; junction bases left unmatched: 7. Written as DNA, the CDR3 is TGTGCCAGTAGTGCTAGCGGGGGTGACCTAGCCAAAAACATTCAGTACTTC. It specifies CASSASGGDLAKNIQYF.

V and J are TRBV30 and TRBJ1-6, with 11 nucleotides matching TRBD1. Losses at the gene ends were 2 bases for V and 9 bases for J; bases not matched to a gene: 6. Germline V lookup: CDR1 GTSNPN, CDR2 SVGIG (reference sequence). The CDR3 length is 15 residues. CDR3 sequence reads: CAWSLPGTGGSPLHF. CDR3 coding DNA: TGTGCCTGGAGTCTTCCCGGGACAGGGGGTTCACCCCTCCACTTT.

The chain combines TRBV6-2 or TRBV6-3 with TRBJ2-1, with 9 bases identical to TRBD1. Germline values: CDR1 MNHEY, CDR2 SVGEGT. This CDR3 spans 15 amino acids. V lost 5 bases to trimming and J lost 6 bases; unmatched junction nucleotides: 8. As DNA, the CDR3 is TGTGCCAGCAGTGACGGGACAGGGACAGTCAATGAGCAGTTCTTC. This sequence encodes CASSDGTGTVNEQFF.

The chain carries TRBV2 and TRBJ2-5, with 8 bases matching TRBD2. The CDR3 loop spans 13 amino acids. The V gene end was trimmed by 6 bases and the J gene end by 5 bases; junction bases not matched to a gene: 5. CDR1 is SNHLY and CDR2 is FYNNEI in the germline V gene. In nucleotides, the CDR3 is TGTGCCAGCAGCGGCGGGGGGCGGGAGACCCAGTACTTC. Translation gives CASSGGGRETQYF.

Only one count was recorded for this clone. CDR3 DNA sequence: TGTGCCAGCTCACCACCCAACCGTCAGGGTTTTGGGAACACCATATATTTT. Translation: CASSPPNRQGFGNTIYF. The chain combines TRBV18 with TRBJ1-3; TRBD1 might be the D (5 bases). Germline-derived CDR1 and CDR2 are KGHSH and LQKENI. V lost 0 bases and J 7 bases, leaving 19 bases between the germline ends. This CDR3 region has 17 residues.

The chain is built from TRBV7-2 and TRBJ2-7, with D possibly matching TRBD2 (6 bases). Deletions cut 5 bases from V and 6 bases from J, with 11 bases between. Germline V gene lookup returns CDR1 SGHTA and CDR2 FQGNSA. This CDR3 has 12 residues. Written as DNA, the CDR3 is TGTGCCAGCAGCCTACTAGCTCTCGAGCAGTACTTC. It specifies CASSLLALEQYF.